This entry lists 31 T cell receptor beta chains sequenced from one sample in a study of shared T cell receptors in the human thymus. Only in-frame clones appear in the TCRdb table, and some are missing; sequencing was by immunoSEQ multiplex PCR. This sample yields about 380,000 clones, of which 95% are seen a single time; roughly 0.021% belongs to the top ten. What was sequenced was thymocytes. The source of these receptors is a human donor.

CDR3 DNA sequence: TGCGCCAGCAGCCAAGAGTGGGGGGAGAGGTCGGGGAATGAGCAGTTCTTC. Protein sequence: CASSQEWGERSGNEQFF. The chain has TRBV4-1 and TRBJ2-1, with D perhaps TRBD2 (6 bases). In germline, CDR1 is MGHRA, CDR2 YSYEKL. The CDR3 runs to 17 residues. Trimming cost V 0 bases and J 7 bases, with 19 bases left between them.

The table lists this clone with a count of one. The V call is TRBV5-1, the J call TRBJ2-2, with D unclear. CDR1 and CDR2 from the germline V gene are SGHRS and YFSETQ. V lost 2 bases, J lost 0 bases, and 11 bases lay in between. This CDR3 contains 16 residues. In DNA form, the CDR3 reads TGCGCCAGCAGCTTCCCCTTGGACGCGAACACCGGGGAGCTGTTTTTT. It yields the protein CASSFPLDANTGELFF.

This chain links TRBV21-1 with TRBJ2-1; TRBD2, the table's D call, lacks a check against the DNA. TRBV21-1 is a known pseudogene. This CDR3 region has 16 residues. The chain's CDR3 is CASSKVGGGKWNEQFF. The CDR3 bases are TGTGCCAGCAGCAAAGTTGGCGGGGGAAAGTGGAATGAGCAGTTCTTC.

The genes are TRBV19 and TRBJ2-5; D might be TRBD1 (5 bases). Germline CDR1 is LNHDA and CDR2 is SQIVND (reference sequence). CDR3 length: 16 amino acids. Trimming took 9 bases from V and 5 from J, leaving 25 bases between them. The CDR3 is CASTHLWLGVWETQYF. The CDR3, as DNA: TGTGCCAGCACCCACCTGTGGCTAGGGGTATGGGAGACCCAGTACTTC.

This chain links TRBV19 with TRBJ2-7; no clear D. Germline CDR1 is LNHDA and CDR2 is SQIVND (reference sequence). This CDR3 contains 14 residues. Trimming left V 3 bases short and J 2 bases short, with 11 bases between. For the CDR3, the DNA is TGTGCCAGTAGTATCTGGCGAGAACCCTACGAGCAGTACTTC. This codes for CASSIWREPYEQYF.

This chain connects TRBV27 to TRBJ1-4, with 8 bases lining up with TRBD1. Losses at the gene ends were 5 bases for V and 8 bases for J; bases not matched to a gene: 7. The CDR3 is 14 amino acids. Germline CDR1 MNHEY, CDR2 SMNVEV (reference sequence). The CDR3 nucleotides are TGTGCCAGCAGTCCCCGACAGGGGAAAGAAAAACTGTTTTTT. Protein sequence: CASSPRQGKEKLFF.

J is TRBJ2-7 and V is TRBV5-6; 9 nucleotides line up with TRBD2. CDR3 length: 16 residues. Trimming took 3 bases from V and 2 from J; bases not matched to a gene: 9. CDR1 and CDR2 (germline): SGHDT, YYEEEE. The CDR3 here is CASSSNSGRGPYEQYF. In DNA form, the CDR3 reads TGTGCCAGCAGCTCCAATAGCGGGAGAGGTCCCTACGAGCAGTACTTC.

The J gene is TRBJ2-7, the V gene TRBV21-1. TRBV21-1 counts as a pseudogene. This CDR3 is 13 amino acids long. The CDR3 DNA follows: TGTGCCAGCACTCAATATCCCCCTGACGAGCAGTACTTC. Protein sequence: CASTQYPPDEQYF.

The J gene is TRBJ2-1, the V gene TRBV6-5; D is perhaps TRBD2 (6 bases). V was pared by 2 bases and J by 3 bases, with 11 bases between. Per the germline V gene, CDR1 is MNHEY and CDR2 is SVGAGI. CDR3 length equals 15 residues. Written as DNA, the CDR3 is TGTGCCAGCAGTTACGCGGGACCGGACTACAATGAGCAGTTCTTC. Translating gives CASSYAGPDYNEQFF.

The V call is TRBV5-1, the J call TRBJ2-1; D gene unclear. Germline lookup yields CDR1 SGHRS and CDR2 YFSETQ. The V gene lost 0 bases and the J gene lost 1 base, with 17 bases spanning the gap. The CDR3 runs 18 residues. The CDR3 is CASSLGTEANESYNEQFF. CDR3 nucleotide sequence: TGCGCCAGCAGCTTGGGTACCGAGGCAAATGAGTCCTACAATGAGCAGTTCTTC. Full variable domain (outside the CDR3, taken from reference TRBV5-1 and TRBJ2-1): KAGVTQTPRYLIKTRGQQVTLSCSPISGHRSVSWYQQTPGQGLQFLFEYFSETQRNKGNFPGRFSGRQFSNSRSEMNVSTLELGDSALYLCASSLGTEANESYNEQFFGPGTRLTVL.

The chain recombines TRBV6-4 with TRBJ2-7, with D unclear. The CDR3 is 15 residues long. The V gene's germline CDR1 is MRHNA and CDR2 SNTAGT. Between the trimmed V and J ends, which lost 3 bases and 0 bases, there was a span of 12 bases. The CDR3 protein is CASSEEGYSSYEQYF. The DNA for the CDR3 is TGTGCCAGCAGTGAGGAAGGCTACAGCTCCTACGAGCAGTACTTC.

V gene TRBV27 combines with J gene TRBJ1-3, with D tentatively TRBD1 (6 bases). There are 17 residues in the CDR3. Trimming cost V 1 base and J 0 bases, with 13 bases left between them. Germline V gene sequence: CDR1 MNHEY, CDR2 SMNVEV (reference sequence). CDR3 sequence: CASSLWGGLSSGNTIYF. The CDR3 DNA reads TGTGCCAGCAGTTTATGGGGGGGCCTCTCCTCTGGAAACACCATATATTTT.

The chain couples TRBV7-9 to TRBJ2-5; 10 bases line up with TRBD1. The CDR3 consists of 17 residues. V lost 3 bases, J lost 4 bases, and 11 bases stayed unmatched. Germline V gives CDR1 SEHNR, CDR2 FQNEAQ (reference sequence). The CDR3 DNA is TGTGCCAGCAGCTTTAGAAGGGACAGGGGTAGGTTAGAGACCCAGTACTTC. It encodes CASSFRRDRGRLETQYF.

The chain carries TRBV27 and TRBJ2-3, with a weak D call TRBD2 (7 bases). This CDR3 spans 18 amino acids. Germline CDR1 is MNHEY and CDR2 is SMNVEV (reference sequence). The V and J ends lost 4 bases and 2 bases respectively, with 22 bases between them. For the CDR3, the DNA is TGTGCCAGCAGTTCCCCTCCCGGAGGGGGAGGGCCCACAGATACGCAGTATTTT. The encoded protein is CASSSPPGGGGPTDTQYF.

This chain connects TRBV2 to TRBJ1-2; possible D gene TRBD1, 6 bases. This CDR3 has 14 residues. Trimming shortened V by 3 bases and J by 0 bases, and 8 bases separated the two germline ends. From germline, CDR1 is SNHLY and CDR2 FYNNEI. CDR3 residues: CASSDYRANYGYTF. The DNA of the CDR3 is TGTGCCAGCAGTGACTACAGGGCTAACTATGGCTACACCTTC.

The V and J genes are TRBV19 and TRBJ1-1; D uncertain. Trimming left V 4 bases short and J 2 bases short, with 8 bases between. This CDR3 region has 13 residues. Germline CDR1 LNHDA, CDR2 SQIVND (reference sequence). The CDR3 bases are TGTGCCAGTAGTACGAGAATTAACACTGAAGCTTTCTTT. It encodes CASSTRINTEAFF.

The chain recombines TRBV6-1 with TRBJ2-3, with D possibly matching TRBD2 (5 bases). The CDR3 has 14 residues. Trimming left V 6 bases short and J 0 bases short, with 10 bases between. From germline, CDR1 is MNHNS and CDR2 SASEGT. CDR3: CASSGVASTDTQYF. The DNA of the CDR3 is TGTGCCAGCAGCGGGGTAGCCAGCACAGATACGCAGTATTTT.

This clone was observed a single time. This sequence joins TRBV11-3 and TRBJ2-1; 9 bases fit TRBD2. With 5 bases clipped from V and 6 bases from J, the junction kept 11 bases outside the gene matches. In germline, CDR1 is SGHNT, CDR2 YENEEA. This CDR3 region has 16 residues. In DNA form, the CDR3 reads TGTGCCAGCAGCCCCCGCTCTCGAGCGGGAGGCAATGAGCAGTTCTTC. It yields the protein CASSPRSRAGGNEQFF.

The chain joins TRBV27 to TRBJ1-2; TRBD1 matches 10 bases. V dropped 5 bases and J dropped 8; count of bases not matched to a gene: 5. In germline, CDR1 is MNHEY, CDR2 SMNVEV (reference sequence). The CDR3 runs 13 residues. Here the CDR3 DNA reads TGTGCCAGCAGTCCGGGACAGGGGAGAGGCTACACCTTC. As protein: CASSPGQGRGYTF.

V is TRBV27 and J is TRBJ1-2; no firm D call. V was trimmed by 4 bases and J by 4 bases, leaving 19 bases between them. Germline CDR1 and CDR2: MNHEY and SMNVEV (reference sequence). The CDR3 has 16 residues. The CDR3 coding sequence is TGTGCCAGCAGTTCCACCCACCCGACACGAATCTATGGCTACACCTTC. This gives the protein CASSSTHPTRIYGYTF.

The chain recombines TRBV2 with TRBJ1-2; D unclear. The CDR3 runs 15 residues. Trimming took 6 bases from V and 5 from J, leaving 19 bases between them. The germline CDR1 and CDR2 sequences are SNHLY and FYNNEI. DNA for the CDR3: TGTGCCAGCAGCTTTGACGGGGAGTCACCGTATGGCTACACCTTC. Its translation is CASSFDGESPYGYTF.

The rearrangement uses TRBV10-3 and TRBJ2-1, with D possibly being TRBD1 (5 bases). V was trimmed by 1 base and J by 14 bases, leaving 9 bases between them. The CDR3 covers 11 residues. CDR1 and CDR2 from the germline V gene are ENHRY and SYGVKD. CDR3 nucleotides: TGTGCCATCAGTGAGTTAGGGGAAAAGTTCTTC. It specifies CAISELGEKFF.

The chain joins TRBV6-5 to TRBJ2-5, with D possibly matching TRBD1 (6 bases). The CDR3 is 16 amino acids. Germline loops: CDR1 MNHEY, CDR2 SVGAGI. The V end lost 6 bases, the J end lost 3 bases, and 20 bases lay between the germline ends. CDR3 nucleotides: TGTGCCAGCAGCTACGTGACAGGCTTACCTAAAGAGACCCAGTACTTC. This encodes CASSYVTGLPKETQYF.

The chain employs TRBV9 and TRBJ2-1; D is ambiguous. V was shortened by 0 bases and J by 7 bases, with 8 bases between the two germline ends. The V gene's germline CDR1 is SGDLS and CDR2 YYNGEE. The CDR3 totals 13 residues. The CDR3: CASSVGFLNEQFF. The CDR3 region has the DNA TGTGCCAGCAGCGTAGGCTTTTTGAATGAGCAGTTCTTC. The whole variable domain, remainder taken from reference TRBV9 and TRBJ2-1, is DSGVTQTPKHLITATGQRVTLRCSPRSGDLSVYWYQQSLDQGLQFLIQYYNGEERAKGNILERFSAQQFPDLHSELNLSSLELGDSALYFCASSVGFLNEQFFGPGTRLTVL.

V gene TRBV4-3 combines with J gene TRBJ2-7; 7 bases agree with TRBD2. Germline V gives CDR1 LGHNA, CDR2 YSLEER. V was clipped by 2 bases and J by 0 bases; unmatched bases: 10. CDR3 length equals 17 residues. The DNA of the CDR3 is TGCGCCAGCAGCCAAAATCCCTTTGAGCGGGACTCCTACGAGCAGTACTTC. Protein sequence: CASSQNPFERDSYEQYF.

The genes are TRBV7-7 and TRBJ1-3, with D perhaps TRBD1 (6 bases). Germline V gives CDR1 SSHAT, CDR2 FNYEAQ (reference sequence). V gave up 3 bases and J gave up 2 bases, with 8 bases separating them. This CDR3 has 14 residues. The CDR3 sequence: CASSFRGPGNTIYF. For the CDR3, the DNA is TGTGCCAGCAGCTTCCGGGGGCCTGGAAACACCATATATTTT.

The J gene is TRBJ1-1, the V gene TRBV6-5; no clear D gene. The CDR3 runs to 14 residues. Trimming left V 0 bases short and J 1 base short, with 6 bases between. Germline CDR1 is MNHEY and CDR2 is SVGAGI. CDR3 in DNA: TGTGCCAGCAGTTACTCGAATCCGAACACTGAAGCTTTCTTT. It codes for CASSYSNPNTEAFF.

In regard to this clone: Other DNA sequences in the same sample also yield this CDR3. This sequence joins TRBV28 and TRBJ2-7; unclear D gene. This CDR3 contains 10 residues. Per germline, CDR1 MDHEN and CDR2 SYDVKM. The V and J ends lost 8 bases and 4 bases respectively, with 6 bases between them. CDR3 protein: CASGGYEQYF. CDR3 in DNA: TGTGCCAGCGGTGGGTACGAGCAGTACTTC.

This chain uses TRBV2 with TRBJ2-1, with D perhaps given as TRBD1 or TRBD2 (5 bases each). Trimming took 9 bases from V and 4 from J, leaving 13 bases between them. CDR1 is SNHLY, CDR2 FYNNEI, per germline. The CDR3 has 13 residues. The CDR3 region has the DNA TGTGCCAGTCACAGTGGGGGATACAATGAGCAGTTCTTC. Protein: CASHSGGYNEQFF.

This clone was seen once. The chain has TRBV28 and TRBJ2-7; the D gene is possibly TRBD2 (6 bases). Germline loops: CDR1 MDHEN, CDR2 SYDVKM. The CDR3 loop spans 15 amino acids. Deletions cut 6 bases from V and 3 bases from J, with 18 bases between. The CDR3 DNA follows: TGTGCCAGCAGGGGGCGGGACCCGGATCGCTACGAGCAGTACTTC. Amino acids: CASRGRDPDRYEQYF.

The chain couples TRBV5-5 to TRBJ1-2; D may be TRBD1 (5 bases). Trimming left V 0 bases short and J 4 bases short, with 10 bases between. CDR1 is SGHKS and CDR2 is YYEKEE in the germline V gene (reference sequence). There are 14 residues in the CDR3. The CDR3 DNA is TGTGCCAGCAGCTTGGGGGGCCTTCCCTATGGCTACACCTTC. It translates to CASSLGGLPYGYTF.